This TCR beta chain stems from a study of lymphopenia after photon versus proton radiotherapy. Profiled with immunoSEQ multiplex PCR; TCRdb holds only in-frame clones, not every one. The sample has roughly 45,000 clones; roughly 87% are singletons. General study points: Larger post-nadir TCR diversity loss correlated inversely with survival in deceased patients. After lymphocyte nadir, photon-treated repertoires showed oligoclonal expansion, especially CD8+ Temra.

Germline V gives CDR1 LNHDA, CDR2 SQIVND (reference sequence). The V segment lost 7 bases and the J segment 5 bases; nucleotides outside the gene matches: 10. This CDR3 is 15 amino acids long. Regarding this clone: As yet, its antigen is unknown.

The TCR comes from a man aged 35 to 55 with gastric cancer. The chain has TRBV19 and TRBJ2-3; 9 bases fit TRBD2. This specimen was peripheral blood, taken from a patient treated with photon-based radiotherapy. CDR3 nucleotide sequence: TGTGCCAGTAATACCGGCGGGGGGGCAGGAGATACGCAGTATTTT. Translated: CASNTGGGAGDTQYF.